This T cell receptor (beta chain) was captured in a study of cytomegalovirus exposure and HLA in healthy donors. This clone showed up just a few times. The primer mix had 60 Vbeta and 13 Jbeta primers. The repertoire was sequenced with immunoSEQ multiplex PCR; TCRdb's copy has only in-frame clones and lacks some. Among some 150,000 clones listed, 70% to 85% were seen once. The TCR was taken from a man aged 35 to 55 in good health and CMV-seronegative. What was sequenced was PBMCs.

CDR3 loop: CASAPDRIEETQYF. The DNA of the CDR3 is TGTGCCAGCGCCCCGGACAGGATCGAAGAGACCCAGTACTTC. The chain is built from TRBV19 and TRBJ2-5; 7 bases agree with TRBD1. V shed 9 bases, J shed 3 bases, and the junction held 10 bases outside the gene matches. CDR3 length: 14 amino acids. CDR1 and CDR2 from the germline V gene are LNHDA and SQIVND (reference sequence).